This TCR beta chain was documented in a study of somatic mutations in cytotoxic T cells in rheumatoid arthritis. Study-wide points: About an eighth of the roughly 60 patients had a largest CD8+ clone above 20% of CD8+ cells. No age-related increase in CD8+ clonality was seen in healthy controls, but one was seen in rheumatoid arthritis patients.

The repertoire was sequenced with immunoSEQ multiplex PCR; TCRdb's copy has only in-frame clones and lacks some. The sample yields about 4,000 clones, over 55% seen once. With regard to this clone: Its antigen remains unknown.

Germline values: CDR1 MNHEY, CDR2 SVGAGI. The CDR3 loop spans 11 amino acids. V dropped 6 bases and J dropped 5 bases, with 4 bases sitting between them. Isolation of the CD4+ and CD8+ populations was accomplished via positive magnetic bead selection, with purity assessed by flow cytometry. The chain carries TRBV6-5 and TRBJ1-4; D gene unclear. Material for sequencing was CD8+ T cells sorted from blood. This receptor was obtained from an adult with rheumatoid arthritis. CDR3 residues: CASRGNEKLFF. The CDR3 DNA follows: TGTGCCAGCAGGGGAAATGAAAAACTGTTTTTT.